The 18 T cell receptor beta chains below come from one sample, sequenced in a study of cytomegalovirus exposure and HLA in healthy donors. Amplification used 60 Vbeta primers and 13 Jbeta primers. Libraries were prepared by immunoSEQ multiplex PCR; TCRdb keeps only in-frame clonotypes and omits some of them. Among about 77,000 clones listed, roughly 78% were seen once. Material for sequencing was PBMCs. The source of these receptors is a man aged 40-55 years in good health and CMV-seronegative.

This rearrangement joins TRBV19 to TRBJ1-4; D is uncertain. This CDR3 contains 13 residues. CDR1 is LNHDA and CDR2 is SQIVND in the germline V gene (reference sequence). V dropped 7 bases and J dropped 8 bases, with 14 bases sitting between them. The CDR3 sequence: CASTPTGLEKLFF. CDR3 coding DNA: TGTGCCAGTACTCCAACCGGACTGGAAAAACTGTTTTTT.

The chain uses TRBV5-8 and TRBJ2-7; 9 nucleotides match TRBD1. Germline-derived CDR1 and CDR2 are SGHTS and YDEGEE. This CDR3 is 15 amino acids long. J gave up 5 bases and V 0 bases, and 6 bases lay outside the gene matches. The CDR3 nucleotides read TGTGCCAGCAGCTTGGTGGGGACAGGGAAGCACGAGCAGTACTTC. Its protein product is CASSLVGTGKHEQYF. The full variable domain, its missing parts supplied by reference TRBV5-8 and TRBJ2-7, is EAGVTQSPTHLIKTRGQQATLRCSPISGHTSVYWYQQALGLGLQFLLWYDEGEERNRGNFPPRFSGRQFPNYSSELNVNALELEDSALYLCASSLVGTGKHEQYFGPGTRLTVT.

This clone was recorded once. This rearrangement joins TRBV6-5 to TRBJ2-1; D might be TRBD2 (6 bases). V dropped 8 bases and J dropped 2 bases, with 16 bases sitting between them. Germline V gives CDR1 MNHEY, CDR2 SVGAGI. This CDR3 spans 15 amino acids. The CDR3 protein is CASRGGPRTYNEQFF. The CDR3 DNA reads as TGTGCCAGCCGGGGAGGACCGCGGACCTACAATGAGCAGTTCTTC.

The V call is TRBV4-3, the J call TRBJ2-6; the D gene is possibly TRBD1 (5 bases). This CDR3 comprises 16 residues. Germline CDR1 and CDR2: LGHNA and YSLEER. V was clipped by 1 base and J by 0 bases, with 7 bases between them. CDR3 sequence reads: CASSQGTTSGANVLTF. CDR3 bases: TGCGCCAGCAGCCAAGGGACAACCTCTGGGGCCAACGTCCTGACTTTC.

V gene TRBV7-2 combines with J gene TRBJ1-3; D call uncertain. This CDR3 is built from 13 residues. Germline loops: CDR1 SGHTA, CDR2 FQGNSA. Trimming stripped 10 bases from V and 0 bases from J, with 10 bases between. As DNA, the CDR3 is TGTGCCACATCGACATTCTCTGGAAACACCATATATTTT. This translates into CATSTFSGNTIYF.

The rearrangement uses TRBV7-2 and TRBJ2-2, with 7 positions matching TRBD2. There are 15 residues in the CDR3. V was pared by 5 bases and J by 5 bases, with 8 bases of the junction left unmatched. Germline CDR1 reads SGHTA; CDR2 reads FQGNSA. CDR3 protein: CASSQREMVTGELFF. The CDR3 bases are TGTGCCAGCAGCCAGCGGGAAATGGTGACCGGGGAGCTGTTTTTT.

In this sample, this clone turned up once. V gene TRBV9 combines with J gene TRBJ2-7; no clear D gene. CDR1 and CDR2 (germline): SGDLS, YYNGEE. Trimming cost V 0 bases and J 0 bases, with 10 bases left between them. CDR3 length: 15 residues. The CDR3 loop is CASSVDHLGSYEQYF. CDR3 bases: TGTGCCAGCAGCGTAGATCATCTAGGCTCCTACGAGCAGTACTTC.

The rearrangement joins TRBV5-4 to TRBJ1-1, with TRBD1 matching 9 bases. In germline, CDR1 is SGHNT, CDR2 YYREEE (reference sequence). This CDR3 is 17 amino acids long. J gave up 2 bases and V 4 bases, and 12 bases lay outside the gene matches. CDR3 in DNA: TGTGCCAGCAGCCCCACAGGGGGCCGGGGGGTTAACACTGAAGCTTTCTTT. Translation: CASSPTGGRGVNTEAFF.

V and J are TRBV4-1 and TRBJ1-1; 11 positions match TRBD1. Losses at the gene ends were 2 bases for V and 4 bases for J; bases not matched to a gene: 3. The CDR3 runs to 15 residues. The germline CDR1 and CDR2 sequences are MGHRA and YSYEKL. The CDR3 protein is CASSQSDRGPTEAFF. DNA of the CDR3: TGCGCCAGCAGCCAATCGGACAGGGGGCCCACTGAAGCTTTCTTT.

A single count supports this clone. This chain connects TRBV27 to TRBJ2-1, with 7 bases lining up with TRBD1. The CDR3 covers 16 residues. Germline CDR1 and CDR2: MNHEY and SMNVEV (reference sequence). J gave up 0 bases and V 2 bases, and 4 bases lay outside the gene matches. Written as DNA, the CDR3 is TGTGCCAGCAGTTTAAAGACAGGGAGCTCCTACAATGAGCAGTTCTTC. The encoded protein is CASSLKTGSSYNEQFF.

The rearrangement joins TRBV6-5 to TRBJ1-5; D not certain. CDR1 is MNHEY, CDR2 SVGAGI, per germline. V lost 10 bases and J 0 bases, leaving 16 bases between the germline ends. The CDR3 length is 15 residues. The CDR3, as DNA: TGTGCCACACAAAGGGAGGAGCTTAGCAATCAGCCCCAGCATTTT. Its protein product is CATQREELSNQPQHF.

This chain connects TRBV4-3 to TRBJ2-2; 10 nucleotides line up with TRBD2. The CDR3 loop spans 18 amino acids. Per the germline V gene, CDR1 is LGHNA and CDR2 is YSLEER. Losses at the gene ends were 0 bases for V and 4 bases for J; bases not matched to a gene: 8. The CDR3 DNA reads as TGCGCCAGCAGCCAAGATTTGGGGACTAGCGTACTCACCGGGGAGCTGTTTTTT. This gives the protein CASSQDLGTSVLTGELFF.

This clone was observed once. This chain joins TRBV9 and TRBJ2-1, with 10 positions matching TRBD2. The CDR3 is made up of 18 amino acids. Germline loops: CDR1 SGDLS, CDR2 YYNGEE. V trimming: 1 base; J trimming: 5 bases; junction bases outside the gene matches: 12. This CDR3 is CASSVWASGRGENNEQFF. The CDR3 DNA sequence: TGTGCCAGCAGCGTATGGGCTAGCGGGAGAGGAGAAAACAATGAGCAGTTCTTC. Variable domain in full (rest from reference TRBV9 and TRBJ2-1): DSGVTQTPKHLITATGQRVTLRCSPRSGDLSVYWYQQSLDQGLQFLIQYYNGEERAKGNILERFSAQQFPDLHSELNLSSLELGDSALYFCASSVWASGRGENNEQFFGPGTRLTVL.

This clone was observed a single time. The J gene is TRBJ2-3, the V gene TRBV1; the tabulated D call, TRBD2, remains unverified against the DNA. TRBV1 is a pseudogene segment. The length of the CDR3 is 18 residues. The CDR3 DNA reads TGCACCAGCAGCCAAGATCGGGGACTCCCACGTGTGACAGATACGCAGTATTTT. Translation gives CTSSQDRGLPRVTDTQYF.

The chain recombines TRBV7-2 with TRBJ1-3, with 9 bases that match TRBD1. This CDR3 spans 14 amino acids. In germline, CDR1 is SGHTA, CDR2 FQGNSA. V dropped 3 bases and J dropped 4; count of bases not matched to a gene: 1. The CDR3 DNA sequence: TGTGCCAGCAGCTTGGACAGGGGAGGAAACACCATATATTTT. Its protein is CASSLDRGGNTIYF.

The rearrangement joins TRBV11-2 to TRBJ1-5; the D is unclear. Germline loops: CDR1 SGHAT, CDR2 FQNNGV. The CDR3 spans 13 residues. The germline V and J ends were trimmed by 1 base and 5 bases, with 6 bases remaining between them. The CDR3 is CASSLAPDQPQHF. In DNA form, the CDR3 reads TGTGCCAGCAGCTTAGCTCCTGATCAGCCCCAGCATTTT.

The rearrangement links TRBV7-6 to TRBJ2-1; 10 positions agree with TRBD2. CDR1 SGHVS and CDR2 FNYEAQ come from the germline V gene. CDR3 length: 16 residues. The ends lost 1 base at V and 1 base at J; junction bases unmatched: 1. This CDR3 is CASSLGTSGSYNEQFF. CDR3 sequence (DNA): TGTGCCAGCAGCTTAGGGACTAGCGGTTCCTACAATGAGCAGTTCTTC.

V usage is TRBV9 and J usage is TRBJ2-1, with D perhaps matching TRBD2 (5 bases). The germline gives CDR1 SGDLS, CDR2 YYNGEE. With 0 bases removed from V and 6 bases from J, the gap between germline ends came to 10 bases. CDR3 length equals 14 residues. For the CDR3, the DNA is TGTGCCAGCAGCGTAGTGGGAGCGTCCAATGAGCAGTTCTTC. It is translated as CASSVVGASNEQFF.